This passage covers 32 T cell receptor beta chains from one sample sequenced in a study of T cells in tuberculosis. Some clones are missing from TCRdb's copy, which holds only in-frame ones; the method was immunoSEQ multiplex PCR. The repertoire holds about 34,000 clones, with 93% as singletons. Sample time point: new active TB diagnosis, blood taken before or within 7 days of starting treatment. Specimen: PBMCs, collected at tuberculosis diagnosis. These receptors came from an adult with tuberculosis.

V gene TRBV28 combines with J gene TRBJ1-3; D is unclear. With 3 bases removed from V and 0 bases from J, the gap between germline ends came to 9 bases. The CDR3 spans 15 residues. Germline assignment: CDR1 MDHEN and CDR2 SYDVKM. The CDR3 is CASSFDTRSGNTIYF. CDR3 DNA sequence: TGTGCCAGCAGTTTTGACACCCGCTCTGGAAACACCATATATTTT. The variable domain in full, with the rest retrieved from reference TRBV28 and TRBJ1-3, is DVKVTQSSRYLVKRTGEKVFLECVQDMDHENMFWYRQDPGLGLRLIYFSYDVKMKEKGDIPEGYSVSREKKERFSLILESASTNQTSMYLCASSFDTRSGNTIYFGEGSWLTVV.

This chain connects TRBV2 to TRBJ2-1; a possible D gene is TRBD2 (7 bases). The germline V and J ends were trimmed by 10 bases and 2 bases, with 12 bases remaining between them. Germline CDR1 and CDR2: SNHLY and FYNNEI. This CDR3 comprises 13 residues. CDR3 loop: CAIPGGPYNEQFF. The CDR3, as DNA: TGTGCCATTCCGGGGGGCCCCTACAATGAGCAGTTCTTC.

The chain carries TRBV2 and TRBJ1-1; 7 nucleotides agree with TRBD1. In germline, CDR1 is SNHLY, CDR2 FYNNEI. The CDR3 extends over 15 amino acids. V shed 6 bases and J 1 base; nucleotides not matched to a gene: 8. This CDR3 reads CASRGQVIGNTEAFF. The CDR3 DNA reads TGTGCCAGCAGAGGACAGGTTATCGGGAACACTGAAGCTTTCTTT.

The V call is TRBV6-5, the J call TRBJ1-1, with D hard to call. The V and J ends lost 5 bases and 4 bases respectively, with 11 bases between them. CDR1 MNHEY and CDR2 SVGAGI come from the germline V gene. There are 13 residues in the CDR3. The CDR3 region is CASSRRETTEAFF. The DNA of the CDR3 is TGTGCCAGCAGTCGGAGGGAGACCACTGAAGCTTTCTTT.

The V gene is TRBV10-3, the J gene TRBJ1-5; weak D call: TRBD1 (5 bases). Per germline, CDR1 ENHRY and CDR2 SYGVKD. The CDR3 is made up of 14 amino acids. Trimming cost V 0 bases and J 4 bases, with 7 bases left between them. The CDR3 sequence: CAISESRGNQPQHF. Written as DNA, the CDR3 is TGTGCCATCAGTGAGTCGCGGGGGAATCAGCCCCAGCATTTT.

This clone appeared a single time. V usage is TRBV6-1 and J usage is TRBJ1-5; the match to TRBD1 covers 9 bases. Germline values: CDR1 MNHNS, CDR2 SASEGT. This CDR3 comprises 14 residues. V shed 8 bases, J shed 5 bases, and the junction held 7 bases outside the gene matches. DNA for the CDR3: TGTGCCAGCTTCGGGACAGGGTTTTATCAGCCCCAGCATTTT. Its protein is CASFGTGFYQPQHF.

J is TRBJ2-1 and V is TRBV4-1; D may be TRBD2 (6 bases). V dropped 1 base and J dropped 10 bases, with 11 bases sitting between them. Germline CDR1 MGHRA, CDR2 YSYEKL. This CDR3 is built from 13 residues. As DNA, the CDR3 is TGCGCCAGCAGCCAAGTTGTACTAGCAGAGCAGTTCTTC. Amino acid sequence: CASSQVVLAEQFF.

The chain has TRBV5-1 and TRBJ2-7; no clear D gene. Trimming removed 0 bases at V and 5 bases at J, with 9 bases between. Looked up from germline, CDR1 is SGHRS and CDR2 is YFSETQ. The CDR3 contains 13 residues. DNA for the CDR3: TGCGCCAGCAGCTTGGAGTCAGTCCACGAGCAGTACTTC. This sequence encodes CASSLESVHEQYF. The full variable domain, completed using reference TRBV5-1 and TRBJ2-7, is KAGVTQTPRYLIKTRGQQVTLSCSPISGHRSVSWYQQTPGQGLQFLFEYFSETQRNKGNFPGRFSGRQFSNSRSEMNVSTLELGDSALYLCASSLESVHEQYFGPGTRLTVT.

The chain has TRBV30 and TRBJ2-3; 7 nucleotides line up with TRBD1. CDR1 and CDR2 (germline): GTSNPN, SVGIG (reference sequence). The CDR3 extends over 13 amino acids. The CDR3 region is CASPGGRTDTQYF. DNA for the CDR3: TGTGCATCTCCAGGGGGACGCACAGATACGCAGTATTTT.

CDR3 loop: CASSVADSLYGYTF. In DNA form, the CDR3 reads TGTGCCAGCAGTGTGGCAGACAGCCTCTATGGCTACACCTTC. The chain employs TRBV6-1 and TRBJ1-2, with D possibly being TRBD1 (5 bases). The V gene lost 4 bases and the J gene lost 4 bases, with 13 bases spanning the gap. The germline V gene has CDR1 MNHNS and CDR2 SASEGT. This CDR3 is 14 amino acids long.

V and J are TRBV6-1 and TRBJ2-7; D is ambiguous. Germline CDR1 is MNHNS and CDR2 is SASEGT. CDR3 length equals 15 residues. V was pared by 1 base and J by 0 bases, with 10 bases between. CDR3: CASSEDISYSYEQYF. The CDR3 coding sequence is TGTGCCAGCAGTGAAGACATCTCTTACTCCTACGAGCAGTACTTC.

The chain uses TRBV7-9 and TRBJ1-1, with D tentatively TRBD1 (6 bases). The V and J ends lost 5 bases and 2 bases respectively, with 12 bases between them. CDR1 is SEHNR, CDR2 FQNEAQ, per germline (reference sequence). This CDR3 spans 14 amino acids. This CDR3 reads CASSPDSSNTEAFF. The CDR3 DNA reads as TGTGCCAGCAGCCCGGACAGTTCCAACACTGAAGCTTTCTTT.

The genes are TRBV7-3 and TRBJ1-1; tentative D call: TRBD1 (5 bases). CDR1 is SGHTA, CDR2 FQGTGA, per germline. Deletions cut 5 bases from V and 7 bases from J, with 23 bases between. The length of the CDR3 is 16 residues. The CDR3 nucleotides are TGTGCCAGCAGCCACGGAGCAGGGCCTACCGCGTATGAAGCTTTCTTT. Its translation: CASSHGAGPTAYEAFF. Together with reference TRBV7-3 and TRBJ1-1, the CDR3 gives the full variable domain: GAGVSQTPSNKVTEKGKYVELRCDPISGHTALYWYRQSLGQGPEFLIYFQGTGAADDSGLPNDRFFAVRPEGSVSTLKIQRTERGDSAVYLCASSHGAGPTAYEAFFGQGTRLTVV.

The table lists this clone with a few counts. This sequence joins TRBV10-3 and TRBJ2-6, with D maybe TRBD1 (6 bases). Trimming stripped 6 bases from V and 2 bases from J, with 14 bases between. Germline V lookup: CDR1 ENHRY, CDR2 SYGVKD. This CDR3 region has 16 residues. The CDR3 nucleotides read TGTGCCATCAGCCCCAGGGGAGAGGCTGGGGCCAACGTCCTGACTTTC. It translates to CAISPRGEAGANVLTF.

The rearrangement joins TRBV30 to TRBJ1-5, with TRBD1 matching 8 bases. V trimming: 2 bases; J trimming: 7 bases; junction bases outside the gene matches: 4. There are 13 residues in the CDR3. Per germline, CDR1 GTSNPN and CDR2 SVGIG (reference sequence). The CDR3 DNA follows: TGTGCCTGGAGTCTACAGGGGGGCCAGCCCCAGCATTTT. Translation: CAWSLQGGQPQHF. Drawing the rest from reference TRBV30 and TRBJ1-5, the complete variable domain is SQTIHQWPATLVQPVGSPLSLECTVEGTSNPNLYWYRQAAGRGLQLLFYSVGIGQISSEVPQNLSASRPQDRQFILSSKKLLLSDSGFYLCAWSLQGGQPQHFGDGTRLSIL.

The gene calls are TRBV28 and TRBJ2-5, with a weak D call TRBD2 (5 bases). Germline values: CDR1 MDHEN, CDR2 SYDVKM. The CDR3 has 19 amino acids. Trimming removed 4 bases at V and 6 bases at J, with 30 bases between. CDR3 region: CASSSAALWAGQVAQTQYF. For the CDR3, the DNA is TGTGCCAGCAGTTCAGCCGCCCTTTGGGCGGGCCAGGTCGCGCAGACCCAGTACTTC.

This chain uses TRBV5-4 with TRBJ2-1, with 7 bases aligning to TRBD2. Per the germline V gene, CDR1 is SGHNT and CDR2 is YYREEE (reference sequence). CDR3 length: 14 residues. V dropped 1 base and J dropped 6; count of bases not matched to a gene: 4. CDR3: CASSLWDYGNEQFF. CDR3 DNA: TGTGCCAGCAGCTTGTGGGACTATGGCAATGAGCAGTTCTTC.

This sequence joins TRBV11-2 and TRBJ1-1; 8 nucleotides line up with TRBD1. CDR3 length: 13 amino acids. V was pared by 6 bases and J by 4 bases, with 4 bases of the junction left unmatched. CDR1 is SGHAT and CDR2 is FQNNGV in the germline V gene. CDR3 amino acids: CASRDREGTEAFF. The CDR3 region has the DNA TGTGCCAGCAGGGACAGGGAGGGCACTGAAGCTTTCTTT.

For the CDR3, the DNA is TGTGCCACCCCGACGGGCAGGGCTAATTCTGAAGCTTTCTTT. Amino acids: CATPTGRANSEAFF. The rearrangement uses TRBV2 and TRBJ1-1, with D possibly being TRBD1 (5 bases). V gave up 10 bases and J gave up 6 bases, with 21 bases separating them. CDR1 SNHLY and CDR2 FYNNEI come from the germline V gene. The CDR3 is made up of 14 amino acids.

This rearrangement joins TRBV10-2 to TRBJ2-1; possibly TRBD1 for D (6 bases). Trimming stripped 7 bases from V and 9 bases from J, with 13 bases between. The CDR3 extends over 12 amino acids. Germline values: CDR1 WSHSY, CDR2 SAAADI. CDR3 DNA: TGCGCCAGCACACCAGGGGTCAGTGAGCAGTTCTTC. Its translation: CASTPGVSEQFF.

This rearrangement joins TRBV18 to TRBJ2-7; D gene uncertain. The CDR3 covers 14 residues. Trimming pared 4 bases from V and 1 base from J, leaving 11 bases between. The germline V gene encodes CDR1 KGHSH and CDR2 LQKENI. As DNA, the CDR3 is TGTGCCAGCTCACTACCCGCGTCGTCCTACGAGCAGTACTTC. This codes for CASSLPASSYEQYF.

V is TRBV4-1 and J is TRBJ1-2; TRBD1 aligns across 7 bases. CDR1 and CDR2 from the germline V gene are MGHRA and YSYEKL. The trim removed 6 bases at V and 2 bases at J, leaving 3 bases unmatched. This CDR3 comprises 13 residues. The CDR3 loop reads CASSEDRNYGYTF. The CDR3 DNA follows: TGCGCCAGCAGTGAGGACAGGAACTATGGCTACACCTTC.

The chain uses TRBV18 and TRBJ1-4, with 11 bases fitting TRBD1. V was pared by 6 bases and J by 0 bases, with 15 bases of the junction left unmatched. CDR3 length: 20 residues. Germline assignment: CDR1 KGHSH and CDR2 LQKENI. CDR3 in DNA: TGTGCCAGCTCTTCTAGAGTCCCGGGACAGGGGGTAGCAACTAATGAAAAACTGTTTTTT. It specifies CASSSRVPGQGVATNEKLFF.

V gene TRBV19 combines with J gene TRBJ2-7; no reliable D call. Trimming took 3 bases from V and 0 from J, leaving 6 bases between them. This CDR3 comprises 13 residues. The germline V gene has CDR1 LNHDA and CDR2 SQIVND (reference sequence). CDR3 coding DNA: TGTGCCAGTAGTATTGCGAGCTCCTACGAGCAGTACTTC. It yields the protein CASSIASSYEQYF.

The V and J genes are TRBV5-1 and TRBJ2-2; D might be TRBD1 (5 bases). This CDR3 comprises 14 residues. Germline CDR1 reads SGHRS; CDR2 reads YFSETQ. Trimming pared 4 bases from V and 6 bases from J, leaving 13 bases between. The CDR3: CASSRSTGPGELFF. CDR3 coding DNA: TGCGCCAGCAGCCGTTCCACAGGACCCGGGGAGCTGTTTTTT. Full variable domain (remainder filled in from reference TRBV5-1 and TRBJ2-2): KAGVTQTPRYLIKTRGQQVTLSCSPISGHRSVSWYQQTPGQGLQFLFEYFSETQRNKGNFPGRFSGRQFSNSRSEMNVSTLELGDSALYLCASSRSTGPGELFFGEGSRLTVL.

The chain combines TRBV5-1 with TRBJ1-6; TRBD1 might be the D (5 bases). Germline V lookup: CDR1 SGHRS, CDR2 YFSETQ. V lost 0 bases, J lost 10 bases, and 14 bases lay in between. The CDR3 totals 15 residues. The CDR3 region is CASSLAGGEGSPLHF. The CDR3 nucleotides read TGCGCCAGCAGCTTGGCCGGGGGTGAAGGCTCACCCCTCCACTTT. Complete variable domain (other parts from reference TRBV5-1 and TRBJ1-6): KAGVTQTPRYLIKTRGQQVTLSCSPISGHRSVSWYQQTPGQGLQFLFEYFSETQRNKGNFPGRFSGRQFSNSRSEMNVSTLELGDSALYLCASSLAGGEGSPLHFGNGTRLTVT.

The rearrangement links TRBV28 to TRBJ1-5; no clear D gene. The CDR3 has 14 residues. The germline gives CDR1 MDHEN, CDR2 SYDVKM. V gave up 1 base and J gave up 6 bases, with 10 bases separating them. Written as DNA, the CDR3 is TGTGCCAGCAGTTTATTTCCCGGAGGTCAGCCCCAGCATTTT. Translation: CASSLFPGGQPQHF.

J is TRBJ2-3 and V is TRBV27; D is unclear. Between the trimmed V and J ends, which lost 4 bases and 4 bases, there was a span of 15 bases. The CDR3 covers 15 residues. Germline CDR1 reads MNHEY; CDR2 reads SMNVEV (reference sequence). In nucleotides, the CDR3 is TGTGCCAGCAGTTCCCCCCTTCGAGCTGCAGATACGCAGTATTTT. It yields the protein CASSSPLRAADTQYF.

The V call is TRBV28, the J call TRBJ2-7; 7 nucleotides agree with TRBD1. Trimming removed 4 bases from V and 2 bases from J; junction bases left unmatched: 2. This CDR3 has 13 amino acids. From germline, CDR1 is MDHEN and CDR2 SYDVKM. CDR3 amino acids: CASSSTGPYEQYF. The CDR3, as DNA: TGTGCCAGCAGTTCGACAGGGCCCTACGAGCAGTACTTC.

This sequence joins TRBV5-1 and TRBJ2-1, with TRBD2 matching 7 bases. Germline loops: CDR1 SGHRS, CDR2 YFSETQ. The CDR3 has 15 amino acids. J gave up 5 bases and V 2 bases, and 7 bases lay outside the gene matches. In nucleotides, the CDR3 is TGCGCCAGCAGCTTAGGCGGGACTACCGACAATGAGCAGTTCTTC. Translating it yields CASSLGGTTDNEQFF.

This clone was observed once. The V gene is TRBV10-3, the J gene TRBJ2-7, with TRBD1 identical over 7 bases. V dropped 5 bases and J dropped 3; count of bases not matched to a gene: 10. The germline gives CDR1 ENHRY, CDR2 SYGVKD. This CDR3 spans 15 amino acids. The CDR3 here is CAISKTMGQSYEQYF. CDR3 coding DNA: TGTGCCATCAGTAAGACAATGGGACAGAGCTACGAGCAGTACTTC.

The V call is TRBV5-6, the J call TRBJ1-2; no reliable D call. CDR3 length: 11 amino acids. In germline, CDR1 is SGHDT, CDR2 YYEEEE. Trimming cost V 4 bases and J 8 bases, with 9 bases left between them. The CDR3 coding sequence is TGTGCCAGCAGCCTAGAGTGGGGCTACACCTTC. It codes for CASSLEWGYTF.